The rows below give T cell receptor beta chains drawn from one sample of a study of breast tumors, draining lymph nodes, adjacent tissues. TCRdb used MiXCR to reprocess the multiplex PCR reads, holding one entry per CDR3 protein. The sample shows approximately 280,000 distinct CDR3 sequences, roughly 31% of them seen only once. The sequenced material came from axillary lymph node tissue. Receptors were obtained from a female donor with breast cancer. Some clones in this sample may be carry-over from other donors' samples. Each CDR3 is given with its conserved first and last residue. The D gene is left open where the match is weak. Only part of the rows carry a size: once, few, many, or a class if the clone is expanded.

clone size,D gene,V gene,J gene,CDR3 DNA,CDR3 protein
.,.,TRBV12-3/TRBV12-4,TRBJ2-7,TGTGCCAGCAGCCAGTCACCCAGGCCGCTCAACTTC,CASSQSPRPLNF
many,.,TRBV7-3,TRBJ2-1,TGTGCCAGCAGCTCTACTCGCCTCTCCTACAATGAGCAGTTCTTC,CASSSTRLSYNEQFF
many,TRBD2,TRBV5-4,TRBJ2-2,TGTGCCAGCAGCAGCGGGAGTTCGTCCGGGGAGCTGTTTTTT,CASSSGSSSGELFF
.,.,TRBV12-3/TRBV12-4,TRBJ1-2,TGTGCCAGCAGTTTAGGGGCACCTAGTGGCTACACCTTC,CASSLGAPSGYTF
many,.,TRBV30,TRBJ2-3,TGTGCCTGGTGTTGGGCGGGTGGCACAGATACGCAGTATTTT,CAWCWAGGTDTQYF
few,TRBD2,TRBV20-1,TRBJ2-4,TGCAGTGCCCCGCCGCGTGAGCGGGGCGGTTTGGACATTCAGTACTTC,CSAPPRERGGLDIQYF
many,.,TRBV5-4,TRBJ2-7,TGTGCCAGCAGCCTTAAGGTGGGTCAGTCCTACGAGCAGTACTTC,CASSLKVGQSYEQYF
many,TRBD1,TRBV5-1,TRBJ2-6,TGCGCCAGCAGCTTGGGGACAGGGGGCCACACTGGGGCCAACGTCCTGACTTTC,CASSLGTGGHTGANVLTF
many,.,TRBV19,TRBJ1-5,TGTGCCAGTAGTATAGTAGGGCAAATAAGCAATCAGCCCCAGCATTTT,CASSIVGQISNQPQHF
.,TRBD1,TRBV6-6,TRBJ1-5,TGTGCCAGCACAGACAGGGGGAATAGCAATCAGCCCCAGCATTTT,CASTDRGNSNQPQHF
.,TRBD1,TRBV20-1,TRBJ2-2,TGCAGTGCTAGAACGGTGACAGGGGCCAACACCGGGGAGCTGTTTTTT,CSARTVTGANTGELFF
.,TRBD2,TRBV19,TRBJ2-7,TGTGCCAGTAGTATTTCTCCGGGACTAGCGGGAGGGCCCGACTACGAGCAGTACTTC,CASSISPGLAGGPDYEQYF
many,.,TRBV20-1,TRBJ1-4,TGCAGTGCTAGAAACCCGAGTCAGGGTAAGGTGTTTTTT,CSARNPSQGKVFF
.,TRBD2,TRBV20-1,TRBJ2-5,TGCAGTGCTCCAACGGGACTAGCGGCCATTCAAGAGACCCAGTACTTC,CSAPTGLAAIQETQYF
many,.,TRBV20-1,TRBJ2-5,TGCAGTGCTAGAGATCGAAGGGGGGGTTACCAAGAGACCCAGTACTTC,CSARDRRGGYQETQYF
many,.,TRBV5-1,TRBJ2-3,TGCGCCAGCAGGCCGGGAGGACAGGACACAGATACGCAGTATTTT,CASRPGGQDTDTQYF
.,.,TRBV28,TRBJ2-7,TGTGCCAGCAGTTTAATGGGGATCAGCTCCTACGAGCAGTACTTC,CASSLMGISSYEQYF
.,TRBD2,TRBV25-1,TRBJ2-7,TGTGCCAGCAGGGACCTCCAAGTAGGGAGGGAATACGAGCAGTACTTC,CASRDLQVGREYEQYF
many,.,TRBV20-1,TRBJ2-7,TGCAGTGCTAGAGACCGGGACTACGAGCAGTACTTC,CSARDRDYEQYF
many,.,TRBV10-3,TRBJ2-7,TGTGCCATCAGGGGTGACAGCCTGAGCTCCTACGAGCAGTACTTC,CAIRGDSLSSYEQYF
many,.,TRBV11-2,TRBJ2-1,TGTGCCAGCAGCTTACTTAGGGGTTTTGAGCAGTTCTTC,CASSLLRGFEQFF
many,TRBD2,TRBV7-6,TRBJ2-3,TGTGCCAGCAGACCCGGGACTAGCGGGGCAGATACGCAGTATTTT,CASRPGTSGADTQYF
many,TRBD2,TRBV4-1,TRBJ2-7,TGCGCCAGCAGCCAACCGACTAGCGGGAGTTACGAGCAGTACTTC,CASSQPTSGSYEQYF
many,.,TRBV12-3/TRBV12-4,TRBJ2-1,TGTGCCAGCAGCCAAGCCTTGAGCTCCTACAATGAGCAGTTCTTC,CASSQALSSYNEQFF
many,TRBD1,TRBV19,TRBJ2-7,TGTGCCAGTAGTCTTAACAGGGGTGTCTACGAGCAGTACTTC,CASSLNRGVYEQYF
many,.,TRBV20-1,TRBJ2-3,TGCAGTGCTAGACAGGGACCGGATACGCAGTATTTT,CSARQGPDTQYF
.,.,TRBV7-2,TRBJ1-1,TGTGCCAGCAGCTTCTCTGGGTACACTGAAGCTTCCTTT,CASSFSGYTEASF
.,TRBD2,TRBV5-8,TRBJ2-1,TGTGCCAGCAAACGACTAGCGGGAGTCGCCTGGGAGTACAATGAGCAGTTCTTC,CASKRLAGVAWEYNEQFF
.,.,TRBV30,TRBJ1-6,TGTGCCCGGACATTCGGAGGCTATAATTCACCCCCCTACTTT,CARTFGGYNSPPYF
.,.,TRBV10-2,TRBJ1-4,TGCGCCAGCAGGAGGGACCCCAATGAAGAACTGTTTTTT,CASRRDPNEELFF
many,TRBD1,TRBV6-1,TRBJ2-3,TGTGCCAGCAGGACACTAAACAGGGGAGTAAGGGATACGCAGTATTTT,CASRTLNRGVRDTQYF
many,.,TRBV14,TRBJ2-7,TGTGCCAGCAGCCAGGAATCACAGGGCCACGAGCAGTACTTC,CASSQESQGHEQYF
few,.,TRBV3-1,TRBJ2-7,TGTGCCAGCAGCCCCGAACAGGTACTCTACGAGCAGTACTTC,CASSPEQVLYEQYF
.,.,TRBV30,TRBJ2-7,TGTGCCTGGAGCTACGGGACTCCCTACGAGCAGTACTTC,CAWSYGTPYEQYF
many,.,TRBV9,TRBJ1-3,TGTGCCAGCAGCACCCACCGGACTGACTCTGGAAACACCATATATTTT,CASSTHRTDSGNTIYF
many,TRBD1,TRBV16,TRBJ2-1,TGTGCCAGCAGCCAACGTACAGGGGATGGGGATGAGCAGTTCTTC,CASSQRTGDGDEQFF
many,.,TRBV11-3,TRBJ2-1,TGTGCCAGCAGCCGAACTAGGACACTCTACAATGAGCAGTTCTTC,CASSRTRTLYNEQFF
few,.,TRBV6-1,TRBJ1-2,TGTGCCAGCAGTCACCCAGACAGGAGAGGCTACACCTTC,CASSHPDRRGYTF